A single sample is the source of the 22 T cell receptor beta chains below, sequenced in a study of OX40 agonist ivuxolimab in advanced cancers. Library construction relied on the immunoSEQ multiplex PCR assay. TCRdb obtained this table from immuneACCESS and retained in-frame rearrangements with V and J assigned. These tables miss some clones; where compared with another copy, unresolved V genes account for less than half of the shortfall, and the remainder is unexplained. For this sample there are approximately 57,000 clones; 88% appear just once. Clones ranked in the top ten supply 11% of the sample. Here the sequenced sample was CD4+ or CD8+ T cells sorted from blood, taken in a trial of the OX40 agonist ivuxolimab. These receptor sequences come from an adult with an advanced solid tumor such as melanoma, head and neck, liver or kidney cancer.

The chain recombines TRBV5-6 with TRBJ1-2; D is undetermined. V lost 1 base to trimming and J lost 3 bases, with 10 bases between them. Germline loops: CDR1 SGHDT, CDR2 YYEEEE. The CDR3 spans 14 residues. The CDR3 sequence is CASSLSGTDYGYTF. The CDR3 DNA reads as TGTGCCAGCAGCTTGTCGGGCACTGACTATGGCTACACCTTC.

The chain couples TRBV6-1 to TRBJ2-2; 9 bases are a match to TRBD2. The germline CDR1 and CDR2 sequences are MNHNS and SASEGT. The CDR3 is 15 residues long. Unmatched junction bases numbered 4, after V lost 6 bases and J lost 2 bases. The CDR3 bases are TGTGCCAGCAGCTCCGGGACTAGCAACACCGGGGAGCTGTTTTTT. Protein: CASSSGTSNTGELFF.

The chain is built from TRBV7-6 and TRBJ1-1, with D possibly matching TRBD1 (5 bases). V gave up 6 bases and J gave up 7 bases, with 15 bases separating them. The CDR3 is 13 amino acids. CDR1 and CDR2 from the germline V gene are SGHVS and FNYEAQ. Written as DNA, the CDR3 is TGTGCCAGCAGTTGGACCCAGGGCGTTGAAGCTTTCTTT. Translating it yields CASSWTQGVEAFF. Complete variable domain (other parts from reference TRBV7-6 and TRBJ1-1): GAGVSQSPRYKVTKRGQDVALRCDPISGHVSLYWYRQALGQGPEFLTYFNYEAQQDKSGLPNDRFSAERPEGSISTLTIQRTEQRDSAMYRCASSWTQGVEAFFGQGTRLTVV.

This clone is a singleton in its sample. This rearrangement joins TRBV7-9 to TRBJ1-1; 9 nucleotides line up with TRBD1. V was clipped by 6 bases and J by 3 bases; unmatched bases: 2. Germline values: CDR1 SEHNR, CDR2 FQNEAQ (reference sequence). The CDR3 is made up of 13 amino acids. DNA for the CDR3: TGTGCCAGCAGTAGACAGGGGGACACTGAAGCTTTCTTT. Protein product: CASSRQGDTEAFF.

The rearrangement uses TRBV7-8 and TRBJ2-7; perhaps TRBD1 as D (6 bases). The V gene's germline CDR1 is SGHVS and CDR2 FQNEAQ. This CDR3 contains 17 residues. V was cut by 1 base and J by 3 bases, with 19 bases left in between. CDR3 bases: TGTGCCAGCAGCTTAGAGGGTTTGGGACACATTATCTACGAGCAGTACGTC. Protein sequence: CASSLEGLGHIIYEQYV.

The V call is TRBV4-3, the J call TRBJ2-5; 7 bases fit TRBD2. Germline CDR1 and CDR2: LGHNA and YSLEER. The CDR3 has 17 amino acids. The trim removed 4 bases at V and 4 bases at J, leaving 15 bases unmatched. The CDR3 loop reads CASSRRGGGGIGETQYF. Here the CDR3 DNA reads TGCGCCAGCAGCCGGAGAGGTGGCGGGGGAATTGGAGAGACCCAGTACTTC.

V usage is TRBV6-5 and J usage is TRBJ2-7; possibly TRBD1 for D (6 bases). Deletions cut 6 bases from V and 4 bases from J, with 13 bases between. Germline CDR1 reads MNHEY; CDR2 reads SVGAGI. The CDR3 spans 13 residues. The CDR3 sequence is CASSSGRGYEQYF. CDR3 DNA: TGTGCCAGCAGCTCTGGCAGGGGTTACGAGCAGTACTTC.

The chain links TRBV29-1 to TRBJ2-7; D ambiguous. Germline V CDR1 and CDR2: SQVTM, ANQGSEA. V lost 4 bases to trimming and J lost 0 bases, with 4 bases between them. CDR3 length: 11 residues. CDR3 region: CSVGGSYEQYF. CDR3 nucleotide sequence: TGCAGCGTTGGCGGCTCCTACGAGCAGTACTTC.

The chain employs TRBV5-8 and TRBJ1-6; D uncertain. Germline V lookup: CDR1 SGHTS, CDR2 YDEGEE. V lost 1 base, J lost 6 bases, and 11 bases lay in between. This CDR3 comprises 15 residues. As DNA, the CDR3 is TGTGCCAGCAGCTTGTTTGTCTTTGGTAATTCACCCCTCCACTTT. Translated: CASSLFVFGNSPLHF.

This chain joins TRBV30 and TRBJ2-7, with D uncertain. The CDR3 extends over 12 amino acids. With 0 bases removed from V and 7 bases from J, the gap between germline ends came to 10 bases. Germline V gene sequence: CDR1 GTSNPN, CDR2 SVGIG (reference sequence). CDR3 DNA: TGTGCCTGGAGTGTACCCCGTGGGGAGCAGTACTTC. As protein: CAWSVPRGEQYF.

The V call is TRBV7-9, the J call TRBJ1-2, with unresolved D. Trimming removed 1 base at V and 0 bases at J, with 6 bases between. Per germline, CDR1 SEHNR and CDR2 FQNEAQ (reference sequence). The length of the CDR3 is 14 residues. The DNA of the CDR3 is TGTGCCAGCAGCTTAGACACCACTAACTATGGCTACACCTTC. This translates into CASSLDTTNYGYTF.

The chain has TRBV5-6 and TRBJ2-7, with 8 nucleotides matching TRBD1. The CDR3 loop spans 16 amino acids. Germline-derived CDR1 and CDR2 are SGHDT and YYEEEE. The V gene end was trimmed by 5 bases and the J gene end by 0 bases; junction bases not matched to a gene: 10. For the CDR3, the DNA is TGTGCCAGCAGGGGGCCGGGACAGGCCATCTCCTACGAGCAGTACTTC. Protein product: CASRGPGQAISYEQYF.

This clone was detected only a few times. The J gene is TRBJ2-1, the V gene TRBV13; 8 bases line up with TRBD2. Trimming took 5 bases from V and 3 from J; bases not matched to a gene: 6. Germline V gives CDR1 PRHDT, CDR2 FYEKMQ (reference sequence). This CDR3 has 15 residues. CDR3 sequence: CASSQTSGNYNEQFF. The DNA of the CDR3 is TGTGCCAGCAGCCAAACTAGCGGAAACTACAATGAGCAGTTCTTC.

This clone was seen only once. This rearrangement joins TRBV11-3 to TRBJ2-1; TRBD2 might be the D (6 bases). This CDR3 spans 10 amino acids. Germline values: CDR1 SGHNT, CDR2 YENEEA. The V end was cut by 5 bases, the J end by 13 bases, with 9 bases between. The CDR3 sequence: CASSAGGQFF. CDR3 DNA sequence: TGTGCCAGCAGCGCCGGGGGTCAGTTCTTC.

The rearrangement links TRBV2 to TRBJ2-7; D is uncertain. Germline lookup yields CDR1 SNHLY and CDR2 FYNNEI. The CDR3 has 13 residues. The CDR3 DNA is TGTGCCAGCAGTTCGATGGAGATAACCGTGTCGTGGGTC. Residues: CASSSMEITVSWV.

The rearrangement uses TRBV19 and TRBJ2-7; possible D gene TRBD2, 6 bases. The V gene's germline CDR1 is LNHDA and CDR2 SQIVND (reference sequence). The V and J ends lost 3 bases and 0 bases respectively, with 9 bases between them. This CDR3 region has 14 residues. In DNA form, the CDR3 reads TGTGCCAGTAGTATGGGACTCTTCTCCTACGAGCAGTACTTC. Protein product: CASSMGLFSYEQYF.

The rearrangement joins TRBV7-9 to TRBJ2-7; D not certain. Germline CDR1 and CDR2: SEHNR and FQNEAQ (reference sequence). V lost 5 bases, J lost 3 bases, and 5 bases lay in between. The CDR3 is made up of 11 amino acids. The CDR3 bases are TGTGCCAGCAGCATACTCTACGAGCAGTACGTC. Encoded protein: CASSILYEQYV.

CDR3 loop: CASSSRQGALWNEQFF. DNA for the CDR3: TGCGCCAGCAGCTCCCGACAGGGGGCGCTATGGAATGAGCAGTTCTTC. The chain is built from TRBV5-1 and TRBJ2-1, with 10 bases lining up with TRBD1. This CDR3 spans 16 amino acids. Germline-derived CDR1 and CDR2 are SGHRS and YFSETQ. V lost 3 bases and J lost 7; bases outside the gene matches: 10.

This chain uses TRBV10-2 with TRBJ2-7, with D tentatively TRBD2 (6 bases). Trimming shortened V by 10 bases and J by 3 bases, and 16 bases separated the two germline ends. Germline loops: CDR1 WSHSY, CDR2 SAAADI. The CDR3 loop spans 13 amino acids. In DNA form, the CDR3 reads TGCGCCACGGGACTTGGGCTCGTCTACGAGCAGTACGTC. Protein product: CATGLGLVYEQYV.

This clone qualifies as medium-sized. The gene calls are TRBV5-8 and TRBJ1-2; D is unclear. The germline gives CDR1 SGHTS, CDR2 YDEGEE. Trimming stripped 7 bases from V and 3 bases from J, with 13 bases between. The CDR3 sequence is 13 residues long. Here the CDR3 reads CASGHSLDYGYTF. The CDR3 region has the DNA TGTGCCAGCGGCCACTCTTTAGACTATGGCTACACCTTC.

The chain is built from TRBV5-6 and TRBJ2-7; the match to TRBD1 covers 7 bases. V dropped 2 bases and J dropped 2; count of bases not matched to a gene: 1. The length of the CDR3 is 13 residues. The germline CDR1 and CDR2 sequences are SGHDT and YYEEEE. The CDR3 sequence is CASSFGTAYEQYV. In DNA form, the CDR3 reads TGTGCCAGCAGCTTCGGGACAGCCTACGAGCAGTACGTC.

This clone was counted once. V and J are TRBV29-1 and TRBJ1-4; D may be TRBD1 (6 bases). With 1 base removed from V and 3 bases from J, the gap between germline ends came to 6 bases. From germline, CDR1 is SQVTM and CDR2 ANQGSEA. This CDR3 is 13 amino acids long. In DNA, the CDR3 is TGCAGCGTTGAAGGGGGGCCTAATGAAAAACTGTTTTTT. Residues: CSVEGGPNEKLFF. Full variable domain (remainder filled in from reference TRBV29-1 and TRBJ1-4): SAVISQKPSRDICQRGTSLTIQCQVDSQVTMMFWYRQQPGQSLTLIATANQGSEATYESGFVIDKFPISRPNLTFSTLTVSNMSPEDSSIYLCSVEGGPNEKLFFGSGTQLSVL.